Listed here are 19 T cell receptor beta chains from one sample, sequenced in a study of shared clonotypes between healthy human individuals. Here immunoSEQ multiplex PCR was the method, and the copy in TCRdb shows in-frame clones only, minus some. The sample contains more than 1.2 million clones, 98% of which appear only once. The sample consisted of naive CD4+ T cells sorted from blood. Subset indicated: CD45RA+ positively selected. The receptors come from a man younger than 45 in good health.

This chain connects TRBV5-1 to TRBJ2-3, with D perhaps matching TRBD2 (5 bases). The CDR3 is made up of 16 amino acids. Trimming shortened V by 0 bases and J by 1 base, and 12 bases separated the two germline ends. The germline V gene encodes CDR1 SGHRS and CDR2 YFSETQ. The CDR3 sequence is CASSLAAEAGTDTQYF. The CDR3 nucleotides are TGCGCCAGCAGCTTGGCGGCGGAGGCGGGCACAGATACGCAGTATTTT. The full variable domain, with the rest looked up from reference TRBV5-1 and TRBJ2-3, is KAGVTQTPRYLIKTRGQQVTLSCSPISGHRSVSWYQQTPGQGLQFLFEYFSETQRNKGNFPGRFSGRQFSNSRSEMNVSTLELGDSALYLCASSLAAEAGTDTQYFGPGTRLTVL.

The V gene is TRBV18, the J gene TRBJ2-1; TRBD2 agrees at 10 bases. Trimming at V came to 6 bases and at J to 6 bases, leaving 8 bases not matched to a gene. The CDR3 has 15 amino acids. CDR1 and CDR2 (germline): KGHSH, LQKENI. CDR3 residues: CASSGSSGSSNEQFF. The CDR3 DNA follows: TGTGCCAGCTCGGGATCTAGCGGGAGTTCCAATGAGCAGTTCTTC.

The chain carries TRBV28 and TRBJ2-7, with 8 bases matching TRBD2. The CDR3 sequence is 13 residues long. Germline CDR1 MDHEN, CDR2 SYDVKM. V lost 8 bases to trimming and J lost 6 bases; unmatched junction nucleotides: 9. The CDR3 sequence is CASEGTRFIEQYF. The DNA of the CDR3 is TGTGCCAGCGAGGGGACTAGGTTTATCGAGCAGTACTTC.

The chain carries TRBV7-6 and TRBJ2-5; 9 bases line up with TRBD1. V lost 2 bases to trimming and J lost 2 bases; unmatched junction nucleotides: 12. Per the germline V gene, CDR1 is SGHVS and CDR2 is FNYEAQ. The CDR3 is 18 amino acids. CDR3 bases: TGTGCCAGCAGCTTAACGGTCGGATCGGGACAGGGACAAGAGACCCAGTACTTC. It is translated as CASSLTVGSGQGQETQYF.

The V and J genes are TRBV7-3 and TRBJ2-7, with D possibly being TRBD1 (6 bases). Germline values: CDR1 SGHTA, CDR2 FQGTGA. V was shortened by 5 bases and J by 0 bases, with 17 bases between the two germline ends. The CDR3 is 16 residues long. CDR3 sequence: CASSKSGTNLSYEQYF. The CDR3 DNA follows: TGTGCCAGCAGCAAGTCCGGGACAAACCTCTCCTACGAGCAGTACTTC.

The chain uses TRBV7-9 and TRBJ1-1; D uncertain. The CDR3 runs 17 residues. Trimming took off 8 bases at V and 1 base at J, with 23 bases between the two ends. The germline gives CDR1 SEHNR, CDR2 FQNEAQ (reference sequence). The CDR3: CASSQNFRKAWNTEAFF. The CDR3 DNA is TGTGCCAGCTCACAGAATTTTCGGAAGGCCTGGAACACTGAAGCTTTCTTT.

The chain is built from TRBV7-9 and TRBJ2-7, with TRBD2 as a possible D gene (5 bases). This CDR3 region has 13 residues. V dropped 7 bases and J dropped 8 bases, with 18 bases sitting between them. CDR1 is SEHNR, CDR2 FQNEAQ, per germline (reference sequence). The CDR3 DNA reads TGTGCCAGCACCCGACGGGAATCAAGTCAGCAGTACTTC. Protein sequence: CASTRRESSQQYF.

Concerning this clone itself: Other DNA sequences in this sample translate to the same CDR3. The chain couples TRBV5-1 to TRBJ2-2, with 9 bases fitting TRBD2. Germline CDR1 and CDR2: SGHRS and YFSETQ. CDR3 length equals 15 residues. V gave up 4 bases and J gave up 0 bases; unmatched junction bases: 1. The CDR3 protein is CASSPSGANTGELFF. CDR3 sequence (DNA): TGCGCCAGCAGCCCTAGCGGGGCGAACACCGGGGAGCTGTTTTTT.

The CDR3 here is CASRSGSSYNEQFF. The CDR3 nucleotides are TGTGCCAGCCGAAGCGGGAGCAGCTACAATGAGCAGTTCTTC. The rearrangement uses TRBV7-3 and TRBJ2-1; 8 bases agree with TRBD2. Trimming at V came to 8 bases and at J to 3 bases, leaving 6 bases not matched to a gene. CDR3 length: 14 residues. CDR1 is SGHTA and CDR2 is FQGTGA in the germline V gene.

The rearrangement uses TRBV18 and TRBJ1-5; D gene uncertain. Germline loops: CDR1 KGHSH, CDR2 LQKENI. This CDR3 region has 15 residues. The V end lost 2 bases, the J end lost 6 bases, and 14 bases lay between the germline ends. The CDR3 here is CASSPADISAQPQHF. Here the CDR3 DNA reads TGTGCCAGCTCACCAGCTGACATATCTGCTCAGCCCCAGCATTTT.

CDR3 region: CASSSTAGRHNEQFF. DNA for the CDR3: TGTGCCAGCAGCTCTACCGCCGGACGCCACAATGAGCAGTTCTTC. V is TRBV11-2 and J is TRBJ2-1; no clear D. CDR1 and CDR2 from the germline V gene are SGHAT and FQNNGV. This CDR3 comprises 15 residues. Trimming removed 4 bases from V and 5 bases from J, with 15 bases in between.

J is TRBJ2-2 and V is TRBV11-3; D might be TRBD2 (6 bases). V lost 4 bases and J lost 6, with 12 bases in between. The CDR3 is 14 residues long. Germline CDR1 is SGHNT and CDR2 is YENEEA. The CDR3 here is CASSWDSWAGELFF. Here the CDR3 DNA reads TGTGCCAGCAGCTGGGACTCTTGGGCCGGGGAGCTGTTTTTT.

The chain couples TRBV5-1 to TRBJ2-3, with D perhaps matching TRBD2 (5 bases). In germline, CDR1 is SGHRS, CDR2 YFSETQ. Trimming removed 0 bases from V and 0 bases from J, with 11 bases in between. The CDR3 length is 16 residues. In DNA form, the CDR3 reads TGCGCCAGCAGCTTGGTAGCGCTAACTAGCACAGATACGCAGTATTTT. It translates to CASSLVALTSTDTQYF.

The chain couples TRBV2 to TRBJ2-3, with 10 bases identical to TRBD2. This CDR3 has 14 amino acids. J was trimmed by 3 bases and V by 5 bases; bases with no gene match: 2. Germline V CDR1 and CDR2: SNHLY, FYNNEI. CDR3 amino acids: CASSKREGTDTQYF. The CDR3 DNA reads as TGTGCCAGCAGTAAGCGGGAGGGGACAGATACGCAGTATTTT. The full variable domain, completed using reference TRBV2 and TRBJ2-3, is EPEVTQTPSHQVTQMGQEVILRCVPISNHLYFYWYRQILGQKVEFLVSFYNNEISEKSEIFDDQFSVERPDGSNFTLKIRSTKLEDSAMYFCASSKREGTDTQYFGPGTRLTVL.

The chain carries TRBV6-1 and TRBJ2-1; 10 nucleotides line up with TRBD2. J lost 5 bases, V lost 4 bases, and 5 bases had no gene match. There are 15 residues in the CDR3. Germline CDR1 reads MNHNS; CDR2 reads SASEGT. CDR3 loop: CASSARTSGDNEQFF. Here the CDR3 DNA reads TGTGCCAGCAGTGCACGGACTAGCGGTGACAATGAGCAGTTCTTC.

V gene TRBV27 combines with J gene TRBJ2-1, with 11 bases identical to TRBD2. Germline CDR1 MNHEY, CDR2 SMNVEV (reference sequence). The CDR3 loop spans 16 amino acids. The V segment lost 5 bases and the J segment 7 bases; nucleotides outside the gene matches: 10. Here the CDR3 reads CASSLWVAGGPNEQFF. The CDR3 DNA is TGTGCCAGCAGTCTATGGGTAGCGGGAGGGCCAAATGAGCAGTTCTTC.

The V and J genes are TRBV7-8 and TRBJ1-4; a weak D match, TRBD1 (5 bases). CDR3 length: 12 residues. Between the trimmed V and J ends, which lost 5 bases and 12 bases, there was a span of 13 bases. Germline V gives CDR1 SGHVS, CDR2 FQNEAQ. In nucleotides, the CDR3 is TGTGCCAGCAGCCCTTTTCGGGGGGAACTGTTTTTT. It codes for CASSPFRGELFF.

The CDR3 DNA sequence: TGTGCGGCGGGACAGAAGACCTACGAGCAGTACTTC. Its translation: CAAGQKTYEQYF. The chain combines TRBV30 with TRBJ2-7, with D maybe TRBD1 (7 bases). The germline V gene has CDR1 GTSNPN and CDR2 SVGIG (reference sequence). This CDR3 spans 12 amino acids.

This chain uses TRBV29-1 with TRBJ2-7; weak D call: TRBD1 (6 bases). Trimming stripped 3 bases from V and 2 bases from J, with 11 bases between. The CDR3 loop spans 13 amino acids. Germline CDR1 SQVTM, CDR2 ANQGSEA. DNA of the CDR3: TGCAGCGTTGAGGTCAGGGGAACCTACGAGCAGTACTTC. It encodes CSVEVRGTYEQYF.